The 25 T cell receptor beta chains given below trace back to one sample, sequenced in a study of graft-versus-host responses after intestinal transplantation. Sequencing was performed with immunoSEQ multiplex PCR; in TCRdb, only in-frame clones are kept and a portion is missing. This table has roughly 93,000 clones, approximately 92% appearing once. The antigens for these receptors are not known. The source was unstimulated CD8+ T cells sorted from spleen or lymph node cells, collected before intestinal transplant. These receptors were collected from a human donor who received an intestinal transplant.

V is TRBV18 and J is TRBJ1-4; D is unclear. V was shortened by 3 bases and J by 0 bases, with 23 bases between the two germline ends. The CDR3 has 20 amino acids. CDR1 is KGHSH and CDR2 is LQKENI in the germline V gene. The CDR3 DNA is TGTGCCAGCTCACCCCCTGGGAGGGAAGTGGCGTTTGCAACTAATGAAAAACTGTTTTTT. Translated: CASSPPGREVAFATNEKLFF. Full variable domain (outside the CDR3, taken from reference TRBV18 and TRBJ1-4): NAGVMQNPRHLVRRRGQEARLRCSPMKGHSHVYWYRQLPEEGLKFMVYLQKENIIDESGMPKERFSAEFPKEGPSILRIQQVVRGDSAAYFCASSPPGREVAFATNEKLFFGSGTQLSVL.

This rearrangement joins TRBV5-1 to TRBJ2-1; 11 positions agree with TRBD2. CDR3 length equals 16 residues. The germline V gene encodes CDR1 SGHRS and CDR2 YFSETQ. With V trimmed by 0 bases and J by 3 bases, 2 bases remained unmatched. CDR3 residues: CASSLASGGLYNEQFF. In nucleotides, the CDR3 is TGCGCCAGCAGCTTGGCTAGCGGGGGGCTCTACAATGAGCAGTTCTTC.

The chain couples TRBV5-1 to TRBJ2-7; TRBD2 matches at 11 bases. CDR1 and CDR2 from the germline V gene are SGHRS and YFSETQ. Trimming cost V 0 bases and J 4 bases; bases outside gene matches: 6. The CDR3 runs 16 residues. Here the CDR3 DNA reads TGCGCCAGCAGCTTGGTTTCCGGGACTAGCGGATACGAGCAGTACTTC. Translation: CASSLVSGTSGYEQYF.

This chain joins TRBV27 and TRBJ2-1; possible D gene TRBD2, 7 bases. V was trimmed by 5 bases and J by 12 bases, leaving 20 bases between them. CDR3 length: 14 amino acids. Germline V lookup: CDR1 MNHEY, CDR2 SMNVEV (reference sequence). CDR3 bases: TGTGCCAGCAGTCGCGTAGGGGGGGCTCGTAGGCAGTTCTTC. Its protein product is CASSRVGGARRQFF.

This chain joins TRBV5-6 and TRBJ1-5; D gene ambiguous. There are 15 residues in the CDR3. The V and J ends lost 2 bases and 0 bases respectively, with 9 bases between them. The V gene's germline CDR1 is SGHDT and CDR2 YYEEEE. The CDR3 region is CASSFQAYSNQPQHF. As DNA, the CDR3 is TGTGCCAGCAGCTTTCAGGCTTATAGCAATCAGCCCCAGCATTTT.

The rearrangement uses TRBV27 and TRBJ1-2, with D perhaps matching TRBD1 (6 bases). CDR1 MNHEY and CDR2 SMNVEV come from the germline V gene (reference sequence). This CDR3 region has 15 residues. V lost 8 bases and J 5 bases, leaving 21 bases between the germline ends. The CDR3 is CASRLGADATYGYTF. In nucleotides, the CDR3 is TGTGCCAGCCGTCTGGGGGCAGATGCTACTTATGGCTACACCTTC.

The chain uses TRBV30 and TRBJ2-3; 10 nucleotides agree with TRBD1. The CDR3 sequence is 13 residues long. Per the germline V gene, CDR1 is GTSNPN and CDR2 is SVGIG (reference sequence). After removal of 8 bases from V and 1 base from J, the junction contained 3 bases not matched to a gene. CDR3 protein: CALGTGGTDTQYF. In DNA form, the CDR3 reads TGTGCCCTAGGGACAGGGGGCACAGATACGCAGTATTTT.

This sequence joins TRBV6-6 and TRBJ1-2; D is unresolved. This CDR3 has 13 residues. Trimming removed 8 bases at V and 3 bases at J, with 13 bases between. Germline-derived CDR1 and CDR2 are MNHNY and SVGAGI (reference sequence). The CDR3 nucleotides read TGTGCCAGCCAAGACGGAGTCGACTATGGCTACACCTTC. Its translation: CASQDGVDYGYTF.

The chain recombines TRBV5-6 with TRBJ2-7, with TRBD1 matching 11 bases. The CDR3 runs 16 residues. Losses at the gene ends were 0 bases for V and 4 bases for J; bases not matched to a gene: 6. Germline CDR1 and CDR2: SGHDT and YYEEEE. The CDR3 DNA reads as TGTGCCAGCAGCTTGGGGACAGGGGGCGATCTTTACGAGCAGTACTTC. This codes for CASSLGTGGDLYEQYF.

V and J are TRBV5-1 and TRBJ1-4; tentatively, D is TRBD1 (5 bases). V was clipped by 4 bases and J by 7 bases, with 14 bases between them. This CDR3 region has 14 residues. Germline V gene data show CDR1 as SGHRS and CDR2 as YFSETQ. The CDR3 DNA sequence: TGCGCCAGCAGCACGGGGACGCGGGGTGAAAAACTGTTTTTT. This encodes CASSTGTRGEKLFF.

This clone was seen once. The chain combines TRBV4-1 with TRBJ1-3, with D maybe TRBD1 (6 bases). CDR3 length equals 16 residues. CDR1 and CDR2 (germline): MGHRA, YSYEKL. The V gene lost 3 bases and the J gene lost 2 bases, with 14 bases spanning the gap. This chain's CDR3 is CASSQFTGSPGNTIYF. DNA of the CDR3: TGCGCCAGCAGCCAGTTTACAGGGTCACCTGGAAACACCATATATTTT.

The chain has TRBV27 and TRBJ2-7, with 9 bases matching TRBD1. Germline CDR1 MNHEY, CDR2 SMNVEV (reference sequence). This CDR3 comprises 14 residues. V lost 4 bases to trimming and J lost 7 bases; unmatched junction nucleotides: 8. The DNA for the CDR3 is TGTGCCAGCAGTTCAGGGGACAGGGTTGGGGAGCAGTACTTC. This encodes CASSSGDRVGEQYF.

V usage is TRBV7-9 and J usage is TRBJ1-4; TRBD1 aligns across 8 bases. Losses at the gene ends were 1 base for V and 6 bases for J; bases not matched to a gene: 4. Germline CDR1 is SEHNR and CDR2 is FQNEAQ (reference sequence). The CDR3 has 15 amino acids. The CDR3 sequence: CASSLVDRGHEKLFF. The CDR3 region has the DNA TGTGCCAGCAGCTTAGTAGACAGGGGTCATGAAAAACTGTTTTTT.

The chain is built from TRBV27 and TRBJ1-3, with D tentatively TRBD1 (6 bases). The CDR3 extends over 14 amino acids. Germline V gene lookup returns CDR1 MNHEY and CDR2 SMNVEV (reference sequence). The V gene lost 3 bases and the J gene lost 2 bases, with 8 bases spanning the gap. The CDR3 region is CASSLQGTGNTIYF. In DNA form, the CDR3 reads TGTGCCAGCAGTTTGCAGGGGACTGGAAACACCATATATTTT.

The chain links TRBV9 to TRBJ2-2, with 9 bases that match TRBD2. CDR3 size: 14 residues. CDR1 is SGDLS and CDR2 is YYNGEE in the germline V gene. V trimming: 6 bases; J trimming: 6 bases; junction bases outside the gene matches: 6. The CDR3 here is CASNSGLAPGELFF. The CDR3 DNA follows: TGTGCCAGCAACTCCGGACTAGCGCCCGGGGAGCTGTTTTTT.

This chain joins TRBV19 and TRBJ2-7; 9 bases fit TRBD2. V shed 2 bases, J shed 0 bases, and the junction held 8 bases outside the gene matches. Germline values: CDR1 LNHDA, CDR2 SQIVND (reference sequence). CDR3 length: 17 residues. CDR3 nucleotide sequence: TGTGCCAGTAGTATATTTTCCAGCGGGGGGAGCTCCTACGAGCAGTACTTC. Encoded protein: CASSIFSSGGSSYEQYF.

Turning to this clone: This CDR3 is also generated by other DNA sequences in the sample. The DNA of the CDR3 is TGTGCCAGCAGCGTAGGAAGCGGGAGCTACGAGCAGTACTTC. Translating it yields CASSVGSGSYEQYF. The genes are TRBV9 and TRBJ2-7; 8 bases align to TRBD2. Unmatched junction bases numbered 2, after V lost 0 bases and J lost 3 bases. The CDR3 loop spans 14 amino acids. The V gene's germline CDR1 is SGDLS and CDR2 YYNGEE.

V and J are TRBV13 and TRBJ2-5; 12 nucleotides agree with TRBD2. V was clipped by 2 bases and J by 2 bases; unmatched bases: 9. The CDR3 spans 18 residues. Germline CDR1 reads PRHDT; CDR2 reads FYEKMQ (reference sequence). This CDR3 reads CASSLRLAGDRGQETQYF. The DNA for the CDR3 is TGTGCCAGCAGCTTAAGACTAGCGGGAGACAGGGGGCAAGAGACCCAGTACTTC.

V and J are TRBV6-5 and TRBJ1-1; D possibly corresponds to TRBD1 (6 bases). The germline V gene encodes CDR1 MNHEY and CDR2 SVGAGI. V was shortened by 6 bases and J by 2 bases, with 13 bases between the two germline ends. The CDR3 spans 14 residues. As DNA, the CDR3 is TGTGCCAGCAGAGGGGGACCGAGAAACACTGAAGCTTTCTTT. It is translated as CASRGGPRNTEAFF.

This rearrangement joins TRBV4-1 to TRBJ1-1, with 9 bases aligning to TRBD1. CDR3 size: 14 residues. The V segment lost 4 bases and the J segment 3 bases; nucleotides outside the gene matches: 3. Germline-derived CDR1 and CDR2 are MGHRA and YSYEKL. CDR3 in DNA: TGCGCCAGCAGCCCGGACAGGGGTTACACTGAAGCTTTCTTT. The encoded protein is CASSPDRGYTEAFF.

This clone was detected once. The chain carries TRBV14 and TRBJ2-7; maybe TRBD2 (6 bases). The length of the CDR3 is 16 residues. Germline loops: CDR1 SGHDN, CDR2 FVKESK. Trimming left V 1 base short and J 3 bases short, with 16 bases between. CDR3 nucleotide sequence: TGTGCCAGCAGCCAAGGCGTGCGGGGCCCGTTCTACGAGCAGTACTTC. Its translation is CASSQGVRGPFYEQYF.

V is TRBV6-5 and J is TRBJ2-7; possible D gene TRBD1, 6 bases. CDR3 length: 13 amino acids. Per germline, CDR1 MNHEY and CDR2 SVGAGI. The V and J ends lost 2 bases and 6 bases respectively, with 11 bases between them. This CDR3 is CASSYAMDSEQYF. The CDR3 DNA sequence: TGTGCCAGCAGTTACGCTATGGACAGCGAGCAGTACTTC.

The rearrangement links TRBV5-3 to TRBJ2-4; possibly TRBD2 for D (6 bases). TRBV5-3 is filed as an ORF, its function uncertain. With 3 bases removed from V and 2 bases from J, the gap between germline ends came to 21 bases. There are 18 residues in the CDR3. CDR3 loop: CARSWRGLTLLSKNIQYF. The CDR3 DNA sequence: TGTGCCAGAAGCTGGCGGGGCCTTACTCTCCTATCCAAAAACATTCAGTACTTC.

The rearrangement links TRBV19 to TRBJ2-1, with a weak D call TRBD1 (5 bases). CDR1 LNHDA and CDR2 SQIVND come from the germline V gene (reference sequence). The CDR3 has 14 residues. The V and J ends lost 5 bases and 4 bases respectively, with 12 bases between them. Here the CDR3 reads CASSHQGRYNEQFF. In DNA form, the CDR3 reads TGTGCCAGTAGTCACCAGGGTCGATACAATGAGCAGTTCTTC.

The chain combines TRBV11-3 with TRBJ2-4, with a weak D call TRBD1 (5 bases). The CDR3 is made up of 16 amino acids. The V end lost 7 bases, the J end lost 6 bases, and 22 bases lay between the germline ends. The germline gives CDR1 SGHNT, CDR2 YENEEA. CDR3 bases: TGTGCCAGCACCTTCAGGGATATTCCGGGCGGAAACATTCAGTACTTC. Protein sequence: CASTFRDIPGGNIQYF.